This T cell receptor beta chain was sequenced for a study of OX40 agonist ivuxolimab in advanced cancers. Trimming removed 6 bases from V and 4 bases from J; junction bases left unmatched: 9. From germline, CDR1 is MRHNA and CDR2 SNTAGT. This CDR3 is 16 amino acids long. Assay: immunoSEQ multiplex PCR; the TCRdb copy retains only in-frame clones and omits some. The sample carries about 32,000 clones, 81% recorded once. This sequence joins TRBV6-4 and TRBJ2-1; 10 bases fit TRBD2. The TCR originated in an adult with an advanced solid tumor such as melanoma, head and neck, liver or kidney cancer. Sequencing used CD4+ or CD8+ T cells sorted from blood, obtained in a trial of the OX40 agonist ivuxolimab. This chain's CDR3 is CASRTGLAGVYNEQFF. CDR3 bases: TGTGCCAGCAGGACCGGGCTAGCGGGGGTATACAATGAGCAGTTCTTC.